The text below deals with one T cell receptor (beta chain). Its cognate antigen is unknown. The source of the sample is a study of CD8 T cells in Susac syndrome. An input of roughly 0.45 to 1 ug of RNA was subjected to reverse transcription using random hexamers. Amplification of the TCR beta CDR3 was carried out by immunoSEQ multiplex PCR, which spanned a total of 54 Vbeta and 13 Jbeta segments. Using its own MiXCR run on the immunoSEQ multiplex PCR reads, TCRdb lists one record per CDR3 protein. The top ten clones hold about 0.1% of a sample with under 200,000 distinct CDR3 sequences, over 85% of them seen once. Study-wide findings and caveats: The study's TCR sequencing and HLA analysis covered a relatively small number of individuals, and the study acknowledged this.

V was shortened by 1 base and J by 5 bases, with 8 bases between the two germline ends. Germline CDR1 reads SEHNR; CDR2 reads FQNEAQ (reference sequence). The CDR3 length is 13 residues. The study used healthy donors as controls matched for age and sex. The TEMRA cells underwent FACS enrichment, while the CD8+ and CD4+ T cells underwent negative isolation. This TCR was sampled from a human donor in good health. Sequencing used CD4+ T cells from PBMCs. V is TRBV7-9 and J is TRBJ1-1; maybe TRBD1 (5 bases). The CDR3 loop reads CASSLERGTEAFF. CDR3 DNA: TGTGCCAGCAGCTTAGAGAGGGGTACTGAAGCTTTCTTT.